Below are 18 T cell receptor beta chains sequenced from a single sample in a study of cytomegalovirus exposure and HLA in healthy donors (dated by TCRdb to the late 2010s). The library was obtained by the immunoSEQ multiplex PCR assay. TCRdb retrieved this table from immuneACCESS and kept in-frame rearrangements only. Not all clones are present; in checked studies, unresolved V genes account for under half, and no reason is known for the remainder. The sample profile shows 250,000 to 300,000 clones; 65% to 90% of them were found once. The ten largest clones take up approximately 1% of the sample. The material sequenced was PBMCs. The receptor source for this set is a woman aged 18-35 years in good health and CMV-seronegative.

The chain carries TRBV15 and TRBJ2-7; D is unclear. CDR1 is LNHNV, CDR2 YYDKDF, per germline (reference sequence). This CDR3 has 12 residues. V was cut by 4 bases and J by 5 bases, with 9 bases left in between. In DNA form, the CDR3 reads TGTGCCACCAGCACTGAGTCGGACGAGCAGTACTTC. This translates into CATSTESDEQYF.

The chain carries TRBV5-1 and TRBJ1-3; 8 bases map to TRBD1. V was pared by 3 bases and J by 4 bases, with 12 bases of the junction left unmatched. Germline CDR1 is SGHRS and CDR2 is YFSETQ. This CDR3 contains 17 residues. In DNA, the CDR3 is TGCGCCAGCAGCTACACCGGGACAGGAGAGGCGGGAAACACCATATATTTT. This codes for CASSYTGTGEAGNTIYF.

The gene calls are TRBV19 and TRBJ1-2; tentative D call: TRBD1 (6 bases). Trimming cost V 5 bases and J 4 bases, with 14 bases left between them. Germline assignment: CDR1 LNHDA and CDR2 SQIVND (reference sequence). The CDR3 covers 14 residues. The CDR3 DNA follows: TGTGCCAGTAGTCCCCGGCGAGGGGGCTATGGCTACACCTTC. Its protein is CASSPRRGGYGYTF.

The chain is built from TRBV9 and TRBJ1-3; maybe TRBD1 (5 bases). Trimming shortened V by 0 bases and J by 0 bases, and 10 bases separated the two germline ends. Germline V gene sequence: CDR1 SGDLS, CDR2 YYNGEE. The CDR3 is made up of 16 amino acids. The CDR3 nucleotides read TGTGCCAGCAGCGTAGCTAAGGGGATCTCTGGAAACACCATATATTTT. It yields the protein CASSVAKGISGNTIYF.

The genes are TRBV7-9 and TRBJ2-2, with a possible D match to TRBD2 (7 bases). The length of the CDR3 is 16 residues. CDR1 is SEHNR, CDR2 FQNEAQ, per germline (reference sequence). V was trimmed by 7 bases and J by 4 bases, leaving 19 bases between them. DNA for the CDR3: TGTGCCAGCACCAAAAGGGGGGGGGAAGCCACCGGGGAGCTGTTTTTT. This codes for CASTKRGGEATGELFF. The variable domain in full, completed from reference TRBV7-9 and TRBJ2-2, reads DTGVSQNPRHKITKRGQNVTFRCDPISEHNRLYWYRQTLGQGPEFLTYFQNEAQLEKSRLLSDRFSAERPKGSFSTLEIQRTEQGDSAMYLCASTKRGGEATGELFFGEGSRLTVL.

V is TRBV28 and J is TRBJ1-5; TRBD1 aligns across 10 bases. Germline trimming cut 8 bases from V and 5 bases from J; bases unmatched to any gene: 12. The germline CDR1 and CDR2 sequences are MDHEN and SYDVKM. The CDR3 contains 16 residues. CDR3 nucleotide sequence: TGTGCCAGCGGATACCGGGACAGGGGAAGAGATCAGCCCCAGCATTTT. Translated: CASGYRDRGRDQPQHF.

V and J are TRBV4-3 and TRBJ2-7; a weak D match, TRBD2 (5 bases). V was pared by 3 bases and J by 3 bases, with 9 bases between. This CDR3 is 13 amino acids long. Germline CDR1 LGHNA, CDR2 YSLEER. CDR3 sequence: CASSHGDSYEQYF. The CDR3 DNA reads TGCGCCAGCAGCCACGGGGATAGCTACGAGCAGTACTTC.

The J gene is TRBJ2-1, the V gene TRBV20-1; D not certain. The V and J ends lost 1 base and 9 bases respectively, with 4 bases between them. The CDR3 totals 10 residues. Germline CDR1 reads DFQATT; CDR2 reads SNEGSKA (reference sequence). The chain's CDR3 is CSARVGEQFF. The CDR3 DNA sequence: TGCAGTGCTAGAGTCGGTGAGCAGTTCTTC.

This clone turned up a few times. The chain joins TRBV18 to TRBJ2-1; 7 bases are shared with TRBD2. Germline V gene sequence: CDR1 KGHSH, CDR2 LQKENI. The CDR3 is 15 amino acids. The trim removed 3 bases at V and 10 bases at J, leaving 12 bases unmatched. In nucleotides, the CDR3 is TGTGCCAGCTCACCCCCCGCGACTAGCTACTGGGAGCAGTTCTTC. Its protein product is CASSPPATSYWEQFF.

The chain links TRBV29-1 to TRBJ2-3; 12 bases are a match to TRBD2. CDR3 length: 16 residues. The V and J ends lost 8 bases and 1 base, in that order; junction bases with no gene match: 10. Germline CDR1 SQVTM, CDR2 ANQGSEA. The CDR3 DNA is TGCAGCATTCGACCGGGACTAGCGGGTCGCACAGATACGCAGTATTTT. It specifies CSIRPGLAGRTDTQYF.

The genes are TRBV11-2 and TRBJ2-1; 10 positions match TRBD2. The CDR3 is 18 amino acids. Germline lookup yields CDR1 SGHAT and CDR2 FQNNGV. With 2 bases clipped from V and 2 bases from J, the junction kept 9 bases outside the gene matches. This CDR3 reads CASSLRLAGEGAYNEQFF. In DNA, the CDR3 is TGTGCCAGCAGCTTAAGGCTAGCGGGAGAAGGGGCCTACAATGAGCAGTTCTTC.

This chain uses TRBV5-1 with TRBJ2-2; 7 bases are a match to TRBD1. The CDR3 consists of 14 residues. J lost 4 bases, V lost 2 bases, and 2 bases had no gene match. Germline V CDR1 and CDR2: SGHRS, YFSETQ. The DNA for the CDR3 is TGCGCCAGCAGCTTTCAGGGGGTCACCGGGGAGCTGTTTTTT. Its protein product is CASSFQGVTGELFF.

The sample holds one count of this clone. CDR3 loop: CASRRDRGHTIYF. The CDR3 region has the DNA TGTGCCAGCAGGCGCGACAGGGGCCACACCATATATTTT. The chain couples TRBV6-5 to TRBJ1-3; 8 positions agree with TRBD1. The CDR3 spans 13 residues. Trimming removed 6 bases from V and 8 bases from J; junction bases left unmatched: 6. Germline lookup yields CDR1 MNHEY and CDR2 SVGAGI.

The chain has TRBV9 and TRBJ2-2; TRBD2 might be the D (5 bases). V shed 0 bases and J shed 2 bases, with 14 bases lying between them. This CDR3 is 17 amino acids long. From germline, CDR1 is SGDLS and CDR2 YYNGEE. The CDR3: CASSVEAAGINTGELFF. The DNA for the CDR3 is TGTGCCAGCAGCGTAGAGGCGGCGGGCATAAACACCGGGGAGCTGTTTTTT.

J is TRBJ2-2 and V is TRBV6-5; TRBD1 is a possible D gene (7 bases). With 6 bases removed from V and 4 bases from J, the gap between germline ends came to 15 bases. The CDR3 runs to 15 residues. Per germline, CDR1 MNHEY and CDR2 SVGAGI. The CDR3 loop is CASRSDREATGELFF. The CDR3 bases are TGTGCCAGCAGATCCGACAGGGAGGCCACCGGGGAGCTGTTTTTT.

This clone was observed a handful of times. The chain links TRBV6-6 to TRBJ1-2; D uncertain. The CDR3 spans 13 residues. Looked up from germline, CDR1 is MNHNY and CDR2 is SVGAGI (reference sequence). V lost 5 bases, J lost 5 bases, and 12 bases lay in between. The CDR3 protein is CASSQGGSYGYTF. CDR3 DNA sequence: TGTGCCAGCAGTCAAGGAGGATCGTATGGCTACACCTTC.

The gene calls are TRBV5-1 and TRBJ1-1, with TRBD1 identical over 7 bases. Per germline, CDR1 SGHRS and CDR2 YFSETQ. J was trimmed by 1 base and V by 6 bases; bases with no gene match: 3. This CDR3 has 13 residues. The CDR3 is CASTGTANTEAFF. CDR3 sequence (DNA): TGCGCCAGCACCGGGACAGCGAACACTGAAGCTTTCTTT.

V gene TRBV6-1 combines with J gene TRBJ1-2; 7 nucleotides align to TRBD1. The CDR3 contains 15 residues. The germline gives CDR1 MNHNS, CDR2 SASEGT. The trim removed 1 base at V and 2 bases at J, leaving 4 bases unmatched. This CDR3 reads CASSEGGQTNYGYTF. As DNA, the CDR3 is TGTGCCAGCAGTGAAGGGGGACAGACGAACTATGGCTACACCTTC.